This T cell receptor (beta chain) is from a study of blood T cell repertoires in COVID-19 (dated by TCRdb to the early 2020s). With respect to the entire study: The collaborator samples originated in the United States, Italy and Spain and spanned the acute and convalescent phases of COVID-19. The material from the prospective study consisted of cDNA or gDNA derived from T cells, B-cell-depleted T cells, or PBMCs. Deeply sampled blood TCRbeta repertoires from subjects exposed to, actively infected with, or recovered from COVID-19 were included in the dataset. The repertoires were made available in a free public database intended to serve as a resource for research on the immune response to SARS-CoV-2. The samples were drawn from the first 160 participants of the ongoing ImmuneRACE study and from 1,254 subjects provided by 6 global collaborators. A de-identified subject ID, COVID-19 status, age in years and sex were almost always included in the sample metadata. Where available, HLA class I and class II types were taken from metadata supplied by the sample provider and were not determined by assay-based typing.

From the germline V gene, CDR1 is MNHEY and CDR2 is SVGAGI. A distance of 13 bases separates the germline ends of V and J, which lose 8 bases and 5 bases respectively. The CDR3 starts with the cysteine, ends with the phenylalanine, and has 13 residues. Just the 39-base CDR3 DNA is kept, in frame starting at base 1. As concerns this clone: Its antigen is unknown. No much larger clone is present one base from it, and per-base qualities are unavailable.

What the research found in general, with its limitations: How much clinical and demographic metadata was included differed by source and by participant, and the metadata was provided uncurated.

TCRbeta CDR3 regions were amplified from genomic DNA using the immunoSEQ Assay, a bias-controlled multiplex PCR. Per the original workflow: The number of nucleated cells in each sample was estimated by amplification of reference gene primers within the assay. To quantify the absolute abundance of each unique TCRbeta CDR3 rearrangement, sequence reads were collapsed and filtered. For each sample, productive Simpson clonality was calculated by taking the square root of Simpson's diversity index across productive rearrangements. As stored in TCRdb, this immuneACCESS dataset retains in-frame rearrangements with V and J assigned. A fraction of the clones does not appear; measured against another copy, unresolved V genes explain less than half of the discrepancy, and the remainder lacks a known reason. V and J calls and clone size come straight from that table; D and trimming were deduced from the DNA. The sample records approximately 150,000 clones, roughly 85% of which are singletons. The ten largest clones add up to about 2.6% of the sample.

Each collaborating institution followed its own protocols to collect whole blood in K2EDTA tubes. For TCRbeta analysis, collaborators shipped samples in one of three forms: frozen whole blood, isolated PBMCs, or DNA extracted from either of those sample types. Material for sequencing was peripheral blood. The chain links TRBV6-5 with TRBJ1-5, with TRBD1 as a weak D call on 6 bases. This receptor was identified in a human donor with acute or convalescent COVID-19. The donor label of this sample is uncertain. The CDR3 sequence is CASDLHRDQPQHF. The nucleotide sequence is TGTGCCAGCGACCTCCACAGGGATCAGCCCCAGCATTTT.